This entry is about one TCR beta chain. The sample comes from a study of blood T cell repertoires in COVID-19. In the original workflow: Scientists estimated how many nucleated cells there were by amplifying reference gene primers. Repertoires were generated with immunoSEQ multiplex PCR, while TCRdb's copy carries only in-frame clones and drops some. Clonal size and the V and J genes are those of that table, whereas D and trimming came from the DNA. The sample includes some 340,000 clones, over 75% of them seen just once. Looked up from germline, CDR1 is SGHTA and CDR2 is FQGNSA. This CDR3 has 15 residues. Trimming took 4 bases from V and 7 from J; bases not matched to a gene: 9.

The sequence was obtained from a woman in her twenties or thirties who had recovered from COVID-19. Material: PBMCs or T cells enriched from blood (not recorded which). The chain recombines TRBV7-2 with TRBJ1-2; 10 nucleotides line up with TRBD1. The CDR3 DNA follows: TGTGCCAGCAGCTCGCGGACAGGGGGATATGGTGGCTACACCTTC. This codes for CASSSRTGGYGGYTF.